Below, one T cell receptor (beta chain) is given with its context. Its antigen remains unidentified. The CDR3 sequence is 13 residues long. Germline V gene sequence: CDR1 DFQATT, CDR2 SNEGSKA (reference sequence). V lost 1 base, J lost 15 bases, and 8 bases stayed unmatched. The authors prepared the TCRbeta library with unique molecular identifiers. MiXCR, run by TCRdb on the PCR reads, gives a single entry per CDR3 protein. This table holds 250,000 to 400,000 distinct CDR3 sequences, around 25% found once. The sample is drawn from a study of T-cell reconstitution after alpha-beta-depleted transplantation in children. Study-level results: Several hundred expanded graft clones reportedly supplied alpha-beta T cells about two months after transplant. Surviving recipient T cells and thymic progenitors produced the high day-60 TCRbeta diversity seen in some patients. Newly generated T cells supplied most T-cell counts and diversity one year post-transplant.

The rearrangement joins TRBV20-1 to TRBJ2-1; 11 bases agree with TRBD2. This TCR was recovered from a male patient under 18 who had a stem cell transplant for acute lymphoblastic leukemia, so the T cells may come from the graft donor. This material consisted of PBMCs, mostly from graft donor cells, taken 180 days after TCRalphabeta/CD19-depleted stem cell transplant. The CDR3 is CSARALSGRGPFF. The CDR3 bases are TGCAGTGCTAGAGCTCTTAGCGGGAGGGGGCCGTTCTTC.